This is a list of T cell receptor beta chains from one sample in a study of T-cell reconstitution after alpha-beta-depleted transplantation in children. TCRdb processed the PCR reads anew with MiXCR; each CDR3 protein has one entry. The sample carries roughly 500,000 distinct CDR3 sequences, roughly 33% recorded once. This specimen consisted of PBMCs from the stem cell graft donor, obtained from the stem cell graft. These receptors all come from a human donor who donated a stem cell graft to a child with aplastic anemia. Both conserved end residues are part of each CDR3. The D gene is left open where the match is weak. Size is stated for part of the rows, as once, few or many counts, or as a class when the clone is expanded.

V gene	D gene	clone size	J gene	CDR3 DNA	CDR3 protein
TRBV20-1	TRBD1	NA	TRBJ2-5	TGCAGTGCTACCCAGGGGGCTCGAGAGACCCAGTACTTC	CSATQGARETQYF
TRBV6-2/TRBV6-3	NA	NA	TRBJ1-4	TGTGCCAGCAGTTACTCGGGGACGGGAGGCGAGTTT	CASSYSGTGGEF
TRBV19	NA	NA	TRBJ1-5	TGTGCCAGTAGAGATAGAGAGGTACGTCAGCCCCAGCATTTT	CASRDREVRQPQHF
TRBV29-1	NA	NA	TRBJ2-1	TGCAGCGTTGAGGACGGAACGGGAGAAAGAAAATCCTACAATGAGCAGTTCTTC	CSVEDGTGERKSYNEQFF
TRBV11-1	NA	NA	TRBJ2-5	TGTGCCAGCAGCTTAGCGCTTAGGTTTCCAGAGACCCAGTACTTC	CASSLALRFPETQYF
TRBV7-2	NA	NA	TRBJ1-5	TGTGCCAGCGCAAACGGGGGTAGCAATCAGCCCCAGCATTTT	CASANGGSNQPQHF
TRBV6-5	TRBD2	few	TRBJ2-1	TGTGCCAGCAGTTACTCGTCGTGGGAGGGCCGAGATGAGCAGTTCTTC	CASSYSSWEGRDEQFF
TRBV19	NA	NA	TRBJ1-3	TGTGCCAGTTGGGACGTATCCTCTGGAAACACCATATATTTT	CASWDVSSGNTIYF
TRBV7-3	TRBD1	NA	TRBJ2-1	TGTGCCAGCGCGGGACAGGGGGCTTCCTACAATGAGCAGTTCTTC	CASAGQGASYNEQFF
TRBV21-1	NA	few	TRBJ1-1	TGTGCCAGCAGCAGGTCAGAGTACACTGAAGCTTTCTTT	CASSRSEYTEAFF